The T cell receptor beta chain under discussion was sequenced for a study of Ad26.COV2.S vaccination and SARS-CoV-2 variants. Germline-derived CDR1 and CDR2 are MGHRA and YSYEKL. V lost 0 bases and J 8 bases, leaving 10 bases between the germline ends. The CDR3 covers 13 residues. Libraries were prepared by immunoSEQ multiplex PCR; TCRdb keeps only in-frame clonotypes and omits some of them. The data contain hundreds of thousands of clones, about 87% of them singletons. Sample treatment: 15 to 20 received Ad26.COV2.S at low or high dose, single or two shots; 5 received placebo; per-sample allocation not given. Samples were taken on day 63 after the first vaccine or placebo injection.

The sequence was collected from a person aged 18-60 years who received the Ad26.COV2.S COVID-19 vaccine or a placebo. Sequencing used peripheral blood, obtained in a trial of Ad26.COV2.S vaccine versus placebo. The chain recombines TRBV4-1 with TRBJ1-2; unclear D gene. CDR3 loop: CASSQDQERGYTF. For the CDR3, the DNA is TGCGCCAGCAGCCAAGATCAAGAACGCGGCTACACCTTC.